Below are 29 T cell receptor beta chains sequenced from a single sample in a study of cytomegalovirus exposure and HLA in healthy donors. The PCR had 60 Vbeta and 13 Jbeta primers. The method was immunoSEQ multiplex PCR; TCRdb's version includes in-frame clones alone and lacks a portion of them. Here the sample spans 150,000 to 200,000 clones, around three quarters being singletons. The material sequenced was PBMCs. These receptors all stem from a young woman in good health and CMV-seropositive.

This chain uses TRBV28 with TRBJ2-1; tentatively, D is TRBD1 (5 bases). The V gene's germline CDR1 is MDHEN and CDR2 SYDVKM. The germline V and J ends were trimmed by 5 bases and 6 bases, with 11 bases remaining between them. The CDR3 is made up of 13 amino acids. The DNA for the CDR3 is TGTGCCAGCAGTGGGGCGAATAGCAATGAGCAGTTCTTC. Amino acid sequence: CASSGANSNEQFF.

The chain links TRBV6-1 to TRBJ1-5, with 7 positions matching TRBD1. The CDR3 consists of 14 residues. J was trimmed by 6 bases and V by 4 bases; bases with no gene match: 6. Per the germline V gene, CDR1 is MNHNS and CDR2 is SASEGT. The CDR3 here is CASSGDRFVQPQHF. The CDR3 bases are TGTGCCAGCAGTGGGGACAGATTCGTTCAGCCCCAGCATTTT.

This clone was found once. The rearrangement joins TRBV5-4 to TRBJ2-1, with 10 nucleotides matching TRBD2. Trimming cost V 2 bases and J 7 bases; bases outside gene matches: 12. CDR3 length: 17 amino acids. Germline assignment: CDR1 SGHNT and CDR2 YYREEE (reference sequence). The CDR3 reads CASSFLSLAGALNEQFF. The DNA for the CDR3 is TGTGCCAGCAGCTTCCTCAGCCTAGCGGGGGCCTTGAATGAGCAGTTCTTC.

The CDR3 nucleotides are TGTGCCGGAGGGGCGGACAGGGACTATGGCTACACCTTC. Amino acid sequence: CAGGADRDYGYTF. The chain links TRBV21-1 to TRBJ1-2; whether TRBD1, the table's D call, matches the DNA was not checked. TRBV21-1 is a recognized pseudogene. The CDR3 has 13 residues.

The sample holds a few counts of this clone. The chain has TRBV11-2 and TRBJ1-1; a weak D match, TRBD1 (6 bases). Trimming removed 4 bases from V and 4 bases from J, with 7 bases in between. The length of the CDR3 is 12 residues. Germline loops: CDR1 SGHAT, CDR2 FQNNGV. This CDR3 is CASSYRATEAFF. CDR3 sequence (DNA): TGTGCCAGCAGCTACAGGGCCACTGAAGCTTTCTTT.

This clone is a singleton in its sample. The chain has TRBV5-3 and TRBJ2-1; 13 nucleotides line up with TRBD2. TRBV5-3 is assigned to the ORF class and has an uncertain function. V dropped 2 bases and J dropped 6; count of bases not matched to a gene: 11. The length of the CDR3 is 18 residues. CDR3 residues: CARSLRLAGGSPLNEQFF. CDR3 sequence (DNA): TGTGCCAGAAGCTTAAGACTAGCGGGGGGCTCCCCCCTCAATGAGCAGTTCTTC.

As DNA, the CDR3 is TGTGCCAGCAGCCAAGCCGGGGGGCCAACCCCTAACTATGGCTACACCTTC. Translation gives CASSQAGGPTPNYGYTF. The V call is TRBV4-2, the J call TRBJ1-2; weak D call: TRBD1 (6 bases). Germline lookup yields CDR1 LGHNA and CDR2 YNFKEQ. The CDR3 totals 17 residues. The ends were cut back, 1 base at V and 0 bases at J, with 15 bases in the middle.

The rearrangement joins TRBV5-8 to TRBJ1-5; no clear D gene. Trimming removed 0 bases from V and 0 bases from J, with 7 bases in between. The CDR3 extends over 15 amino acids. Germline values: CDR1 SGHTS, CDR2 YDEGEE. The DNA for the CDR3 is TGTGCCAGCAGCTTGGTCGCGGTTAGCAATCAGCCCCAGCATTTT. Its translation is CASSLVAVSNQPQHF.

This clone was observed a handful of times. This sequence joins TRBV9 and TRBJ1-2, with TRBD1 as a possible D gene (6 bases). The CDR3 is made up of 16 amino acids. From germline, CDR1 is SGDLS and CDR2 YYNGEE. V lost 4 bases, J lost 4 bases, and 20 bases lay in between. CDR3 DNA sequence: TGTGCCAGCAGCTCCCGATCGGGACACTCCCTCTATGGCTACACCTTC. It encodes CASSSRSGHSLYGYTF. Full variable domain (remainder filled in from reference TRBV9 and TRBJ1-2): DSGVTQTPKHLITATGQRVTLRCSPRSGDLSVYWYQQSLDQGLQFLIQYYNGEERAKGNILERFSAQQFPDLHSELNLSSLELGDSALYFCASSSRSGHSLYGYTFGSGTRLTVV.

V and J are TRBV7-8 and TRBJ2-1; the match to TRBD2 covers 8 bases. J gave up 5 bases and V 5 bases, and 2 bases lay outside the gene matches. The CDR3 loop spans 13 amino acids. The germline gives CDR1 SGHVS, CDR2 FQNEAQ. In DNA form, the CDR3 reads TGTGCCAGCAGCGTCGGGGGGGACAATGAGCAGTTCTTC. Residues: CASSVGGDNEQFF.

The chain employs TRBV6-1 and TRBJ1-5; TRBD1 matches at 8 bases. Germline V gives CDR1 MNHNS, CDR2 SASEGT. J was trimmed by 1 base and V by 3 bases; bases with no gene match: 2. The CDR3 covers 15 residues. Written as DNA, the CDR3 is TGTGCCAGCAGTGATAACAGGGGGAGCAATCAGCCCCAGCATTTT. Protein: CASSDNRGSNQPQHF.

V usage is TRBV19 and J usage is TRBJ2-2; D perhaps matches TRBD2 (5 bases). CDR3 size: 13 residues. CDR1 is LNHDA and CDR2 is SQIVND in the germline V gene (reference sequence). Deletions cut 0 bases from V and 6 bases from J, with 5 bases between. This chain's CDR3 is CASSIDGAGELFF. Here the CDR3 DNA reads TGTGCCAGTAGTATAGACGGGGCCGGGGAGCTGTTTTTT.

The chain employs TRBV5-1 and TRBJ2-5; unclear D gene. The germline V gene has CDR1 SGHRS and CDR2 YFSETQ. The CDR3 is made up of 15 amino acids. Trimming took off 4 bases at V and 4 bases at J, with 17 bases between the two ends. CDR3 nucleotide sequence: TGCGCCAGCAGCCCGGATTTAGTCACGGGAGAGACCCAGTACTTC. It specifies CASSPDLVTGETQYF.

The J gene is TRBJ2-3, the V gene TRBV6-5, with D possibly being TRBD1 (5 bases). V shed 0 bases and J shed 4 bases, with 14 bases lying between them. Germline V gives CDR1 MNHEY, CDR2 SVGAGI. This CDR3 is built from 16 residues. CDR3 coding DNA: TGTGCCAGCAGTTACTCCCGAGACAGATTTTCAGATACGCAGTATTTT. Protein product: CASSYSRDRFSDTQYF.

This clone was seen only a few times. V gene TRBV4-3 combines with J gene TRBJ1-1; TRBD1 agrees at 7 bases. The junction had 9 bases not matched to a gene; V was cut back by 2 bases and J by 3 bases. The length of the CDR3 is 16 residues. CDR1 is LGHNA, CDR2 YSLEER, per germline. This CDR3 is CASSQSTGLEDTEAFF. CDR3 sequence (DNA): TGCGCCAGCAGCCAATCGACAGGGTTAGAGGACACTGAAGCTTTCTTT.

This sequence joins TRBV30 and TRBJ1-5; TRBD1 might be the D (5 bases). The CDR3 contains 13 residues. V lost 0 bases and J lost 6, with 9 bases in between. In germline, CDR1 is GTSNPN, CDR2 SVGIG (reference sequence). The CDR3 protein is CAWSVLGGQPQHF. In DNA form, the CDR3 reads TGTGCCTGGAGTGTACTGGGGGGTCAGCCCCAGCATTTT. Drawing the rest from reference TRBV30 and TRBJ1-5, the complete variable domain is SQTIHQWPATLVQPVGSPLSLECTVEGTSNPNLYWYRQAAGRGLQLLFYSVGIGQISSEVPQNLSASRPQDRQFILSSKKLLLSDSGFYLCAWSVLGGQPQHFGDGTRLSIL.

The chain carries TRBV4-1 and TRBJ1-2; D is possibly TRBD1 (6 bases). This CDR3 has 15 amino acids. Per germline, CDR1 MGHRA and CDR2 YSYEKL. V lost 8 bases to trimming and J lost 7 bases, with 23 bases between them. The chain's CDR3 is CASSSLGAGFGGYTF. CDR3 coding DNA: TGCGCCAGCTCTAGCTTGGGGGCAGGTTTCGGTGGCTACACCTTC.

The rearrangement links TRBV5-1 to TRBJ2-7; 13 bases are shared with TRBD2. There are 14 residues in the CDR3. Unmatched junction bases numbered 3, after V lost 4 bases and J lost 5 bases. The germline V gene encodes CDR1 SGHRS and CDR2 YFSETQ. DNA of the CDR3: TGCGCCAGCAGCCATGGACTAGCGGGAGACGAGCAGTACTTC. Residues: CASSHGLAGDEQYF.

This clone was seen more than once but under ten times. The J gene is TRBJ2-3, the V gene TRBV28, with D perhaps TRBD2 (7 bases). Germline V gene data show CDR1 as MDHEN and CDR2 as SYDVKM. The CDR3 totals 15 residues. V shed 8 bases and J shed 3 bases, with 18 bases lying between them. As DNA, the CDR3 is TGTGCCAGCTCGGTTGCGGGGGCCTTAACAGATACGCAGTATTTT. It specifies CASSVAGALTDTQYF.

This chain's CDR3 is CASSQDSALNTGELFF. CDR3 sequence (DNA): TGCGCCAGCAGCCAAGATAGCGCTCTGAACACCGGGGAGCTGTTTTTT. The genes are TRBV4-3 and TRBJ2-2, with D possibly matching TRBD2 (5 bases). V lost 0 bases and J lost 1, with 9 bases in between. Looked up from germline, CDR1 is LGHNA and CDR2 is YSLEER. The CDR3 totals 16 residues.

The rearrangement joins TRBV5-1 to TRBJ1-1, with 7 bases identical to TRBD1. CDR1 SGHRS and CDR2 YFSETQ come from the germline V gene. The CDR3 covers 15 residues. V dropped 3 bases and J dropped 0; count of bases not matched to a gene: 5. The CDR3 loop reads CASSWSGGLNTEAFF. For the CDR3, the DNA is TGCGCCAGCAGCTGGTCAGGGGGGTTGAACACTGAAGCTTTCTTT.

V usage is TRBV27 and J usage is TRBJ2-5, with D tentatively TRBD2 (6 bases). Germline V gives CDR1 MNHEY, CDR2 SMNVEV (reference sequence). The CDR3 runs 19 residues. Trimming took off 5 bases at V and 1 base at J, with 26 bases between the two ends. The CDR3 region is CASSRYQEGMHNPQETQYF. As DNA, the CDR3 is TGTGCCAGCAGTCGTTACCAGGAGGGAATGCATAACCCCCAAGAGACCCAGTACTTC.

The chain links TRBV14 to TRBJ1-1; D is possibly TRBD1 (6 bases). CDR1 SGHDN and CDR2 FVKESK come from the germline V gene. V was cut by 4 bases and J by 0 bases, with 9 bases left in between. The length of the CDR3 is 14 residues. The CDR3 bases are TGTGCCAGCAGCCGCGGACAGCTGAACACTGAAGCTTTCTTT. This translates into CASSRGQLNTEAFF. Drawing the rest from reference TRBV14 and TRBJ1-1, the complete variable domain is EAGVTQFPSHSVIEKGQTVTLRCDPISGHDNLYWYRRVMGKEIKFLLHFVKESKQDESGMPNNRFLAERTGGTYSTLKVQPAELEDSGVYFCASSRGQLNTEAFFGQGTRLTVV.

This chain uses TRBV14 with TRBJ1-2; D gene unclear. Germline CDR1 reads SGHDN; CDR2 reads FVKESK. The V and J ends lost 4 bases and 3 bases respectively, with 9 bases between them. The CDR3 length is 13 residues. CDR3: CASSPRLDYGYTF. DNA of the CDR3: TGTGCCAGCAGCCCCAGGTTGGACTATGGCTACACCTTC.

The chain has TRBV30 and TRBJ1-3; D gene ambiguous. Germline loops: CDR1 GTSNPN, CDR2 SVGIG (reference sequence). V was shortened by 2 bases and J by 8 bases, with 16 bases between the two germline ends. The CDR3 has 14 amino acids. The CDR3 DNA sequence: TGTGCCTGGAGTCACCCAGGAAGCCCGGACACCATATATTTT. This translates into CAWSHPGSPDTIYF.

The chain joins TRBV7-2 to TRBJ2-5, with 12 bases matching TRBD2. The junction had 8 bases not matched to a gene; V was cut back by 5 bases and J by 4 bases. From germline, CDR1 is SGHTA and CDR2 FQGNSA. The CDR3 runs 16 residues. CDR3 nucleotide sequence: TGTGCCAGCAGCACAAGGGCTAGCGGGGGGGTAGAGACCCAGTACTTC. It yields the protein CASSTRASGGVETQYF.

The chain links TRBV5-1 to TRBJ2-1; the match to TRBD2 covers 7 bases. This CDR3 spans 15 amino acids. CDR1 and CDR2 (germline): SGHRS, YFSETQ. With 0 bases clipped from V and 7 bases from J, the junction kept 7 bases outside the gene matches. The chain's CDR3 is CASSLGGGSGNEQFF. DNA of the CDR3: TGCGCCAGCAGCTTGGGTGGCGGGAGTGGGAATGAGCAGTTCTTC.

This chain uses TRBV4-3 with TRBJ2-3; 9 bases align to TRBD2. V gave up 0 bases and J gave up 2 bases; unmatched junction bases: 9. CDR1 and CDR2 (germline): LGHNA, YSLEER. This CDR3 region has 18 residues. CDR3: CASSQEGTLAGNTDTQYF. DNA for the CDR3: TGCGCCAGCAGCCAAGAGGGTACCCTAGCGGGGAACACAGATACGCAGTATTTT.

The chain combines TRBV6-4 with TRBJ1-2; 9 nucleotides agree with TRBD1. J lost 7 bases, V lost 5 bases, and 5 bases had no gene match. CDR3 length: 13 amino acids. Germline V lookup: CDR1 MRHNA, CDR2 SNTAGT. The CDR3 region is CASSQQGAGGYTF. DNA of the CDR3: TGTGCCAGCAGTCAACAGGGGGCGGGTGGCTACACCTTC.